This T cell receptor (beta chain) was identified in a study of CD8 T cell repertoires and HIV-1 epitope variants. Study context: T cells were stimulated with Twenty-five Gag and Nef peptides separately.

To note about this clone: The target antigen is unknown.

Repertoires were generated with immunoSEQ multiplex PCR, while TCRdb's copy carries only in-frame clones and drops some. The sample has 5,000 to 6,500 clones, about 61% seen once. The CDR3 is made up of 15 amino acids. V shed 0 bases and J shed 0 bases, with 3 bases lying between them. CDR1 and CDR2 from the germline V gene are MNHEY and SVGAGI. The study, taken as a whole, reports: Six of nine antigen-specific clonotypes appeared cross-reactive to autologous or escape variants. The assay identified only TCR beta chains of antigen-proliferating T cells.

This chain links TRBV6-5 with TRBJ2-6, with D unresolved. The sequence was obtained from a male donor with HIV. Sequenced: cultured CD8+ T cells derived from PBMCs. The CDR3 loop is CASSYSFSGANVLTF. CDR3 DNA sequence: TGTGCCAGCAGTTACTCCTTCTCTGGGGCCAACGTCCTGACTTTC.